The 13 T cell receptor beta chains reported below all come from one sample, sequenced in a study of blood T cell repertoires in COVID-19. Sequenced by immunoSEQ multiplex PCR; TCRdb stores in-frame clones only, minus some. The data show about 230,000 clones, with around four fifths seen just once and 4.5% to 6.5% held by the top ten. The sample was peripheral blood. The receptors come from a man older than 75 with acute or convalescent COVID-19.

The chain is built from TRBV10-3 and TRBJ1-1; unclear D gene. The germline V and J ends were trimmed by 3 bases and 4 bases, with 12 bases remaining between them. From germline, CDR1 is ENHRY and CDR2 SYGVKD. There are 14 residues in the CDR3. DNA of the CDR3: TGTGCCATCAGTGATCCGGGAGTAGGCACTGAAGCTTTCTTT. Amino acids: CAISDPGVGTEAFF.

This rearrangement joins TRBV12-3 or TRBV12-4 to TRBJ1-2, with D possibly TRBD1 on 5 matching bases. The length of the CDR3 is 12 residues. Trimming stripped 6 bases from V and 5 bases from J, with 10 bases between. CDR3 loop: CASSPGGYGYTF. CDR3 DNA: TGTGCCAGCAGCCCTGGGGGGTATGGCTACACCTTC.

This chain connects TRBV19 to TRBJ1-5; 7 bases are shared with TRBD1. Germline CDR1 LNHDA, CDR2 SQIVND (reference sequence). J was trimmed by 1 base and V by 4 bases; bases with no gene match: 7. The CDR3 is 16 amino acids. CDR3 amino acids: CASSTPARGSNQPQHF. The CDR3 coding sequence is TGTGCCAGTAGTACCCCGGCCAGGGGGAGCAATCAGCCCCAGCATTTT.

CDR3 sequence reads: CASRTGLAGVYQETQYF. CDR3 bases: TGTGCCAGCAGGACTGGACTAGCGGGGGTATACCAAGAGACCCAGTACTTC. The chain is built from TRBV2 and TRBJ2-5; 13 nucleotides align to TRBD2. This CDR3 spans 17 amino acids. V was pared by 6 bases and J by 0 bases, with 7 bases of the junction left unmatched. The germline CDR1 and CDR2 sequences are SNHLY and FYNNEI.

The chain recombines TRBV11-2 with TRBJ2-7, with D unclear. V lost 5 bases to trimming and J lost 11 bases, with 19 bases between them. The CDR3 has 13 amino acids. Per germline, CDR1 SGHAT and CDR2 FQNNGV. Here the CDR3 DNA reads TGTGCCAGCAGCCCTCAATCGGGTCTTACTAAGTACTTC. This sequence encodes CASSPQSGLTKYF.

V and J are TRBV7-2 and TRBJ2-5, with D possibly being TRBD2 (5 bases). Trimming left V 0 bases short and J 2 bases short, with 10 bases between. Germline V CDR1 and CDR2: SGHTA, FQGNSA. This CDR3 has 15 residues. CDR3 sequence: CASSLAIGGQETQYF. CDR3 nucleotides: TGTGCCAGCAGCTTAGCTATAGGCGGGCAAGAGACCCAGTACTTC.

As DNA, the CDR3 is TGTGCCAGCAGTTTATCTTCCCGCCCCCGGGAGCCCCAGCATTTT. Translation gives CASSLSSRPREPQHF. V and J are TRBV27 and TRBJ1-5; D remains ambiguous. The germline V and J ends were trimmed by 0 bases and 8 bases, with 14 bases remaining between them. The CDR3 is 15 amino acids. Germline V lookup: CDR1 MNHEY, CDR2 SMNVEV (reference sequence).

CDR3 sequence reads: CASSLTGDGGYTF. The CDR3 DNA reads TGTGCCAGCAGCTTGACAGGGGATGGTGGCTACACCTTC. V and J are TRBV7-3 and TRBJ1-2, with 8 bases identical to TRBD1. The junction had 4 bases not matched to a gene; V was cut back by 3 bases and J by 7 bases. The length of the CDR3 is 13 residues. Looked up from germline, CDR1 is SGHTA and CDR2 is FQGTGA. Full variable domain (missing parts from reference TRBV7-3 and TRBJ1-2): GAGVSQTPSNKVTEKGKYVELRCDPISGHTALYWYRQSLGQGPEFLIYFQGTGAADDSGLPNDRFFAVRPEGSVSTLKIQRTERGDSAVYLCASSLTGDGGYTFGSGTRLTVV.

The J gene is TRBJ2-2, the V gene TRBV9, with D maybe TRBD2 (6 bases). V was pared by 0 bases and J by 6 bases, with 15 bases between. CDR3 size: 16 residues. CDR1 is SGDLS, CDR2 YYNGEE, per germline. CDR3 sequence reads: CASSVEAVGGPGELFF. The CDR3 nucleotides read TGTGCCAGCAGCGTAGAGGCTGTCGGGGGACCCGGGGAGCTGTTTTTT.

This sequence joins TRBV5-4 and TRBJ1-1, with a weak D call TRBD1 (5 bases). The CDR3 totals 13 residues. The germline V gene has CDR1 SGHNT and CDR2 YYREEE (reference sequence). The V end lost 4 bases, the J end lost 1 base, and 8 bases lay between the germline ends. CDR3 in amino acids: CASSTDTNTEAFF. In DNA, the CDR3 is TGTGCCAGCAGCACGGACACGAACACTGAAGCTTTCTTT. The full variable domain, rest sourced from reference TRBV5-4 and TRBJ1-1, is ETGVTQSPTHLIKTRGQQVTLRCSSQSGHNTVSWYQQALGQGPQFIFQYYREEENGRGNFPPRFSGLQFPNYSSELNVNALELDDSALYLCASSTDTNTEAFFGQGTRLTVV.

V is TRBV18 and J is TRBJ2-2, with 8 bases aligning to TRBD1. There are 14 residues in the CDR3. Germline-derived CDR1 and CDR2 are KGHSH and LQKENI. Losses at the gene ends were 3 bases for V and 8 bases for J; bases not matched to a gene: 5. The CDR3 nucleotides read TGTGCCAGCTCACCGCAGGGGGCCTATGGGGAGCTGTTTTTT. Its translation: CASSPQGAYGELFF.

This clone was detected a few times. V is TRBV5-1 and J is TRBJ2-3, with 12 bases lining up with TRBD2. CDR1 is SGHRS, CDR2 YFSETQ, per germline. The CDR3 is made up of 17 amino acids. Trimming at V came to 6 bases and at J to 3 bases, leaving 11 bases not matched to a gene. CDR3 residues: CASNRAASGGATDTQYF. The DNA of the CDR3 is TGCGCCAGCAACAGGGCGGCTAGCGGGGGGGCTACAGATACGCAGTATTTT.

This chain links TRBV4-1 with TRBJ2-7; the D is unclear. The CDR3 consists of 13 residues. Per the germline V gene, CDR1 is MGHRA and CDR2 is YSYEKL. The germline V and J ends were trimmed by 0 bases and 6 bases, with 9 bases remaining between them. The CDR3 nucleotides read TGCGCCAGCAGCCAAGATCCCCGAGTCGAGCAGTACTTC. It yields the protein CASSQDPRVEQYF.